A single sample gave rise to the 17 T cell receptor beta chains below, sequenced in a study of blood T cell repertoires in COVID-19. Generated by immunoSEQ multiplex PCR, the TCRdb table keeps only in-frame clones and is missing some. Counted here are about 320,000 clones, around 88% occurring once; the ten biggest clones make up roughly 1.7%. Sample: peripheral blood. The receptor source for this set is a woman aged 25 to 39 with COVID-19, enrolled during active disease.

This clone was seen more than once but under ten times. CDR3 nucleotides: TGTGCCAGCAGTACTTCTGGGGCCAACGTCCTGACTTTC. The encoded protein is CASSTSGANVLTF. The chain combines TRBV6-5 with TRBJ2-6; D is unresolved. V shed 5 bases and J shed 1 base, with 3 bases lying between them. The CDR3 has 13 residues. Germline V gene data show CDR1 as MNHEY and CDR2 as SVGAGI.

The chain is built from TRBV19 and TRBJ1-1; possibly TRBD1 for D (6 bases). Trimming took off 7 bases at V and 1 base at J, with 10 bases between the two ends. Germline-derived CDR1 and CDR2 are LNHDA and SQIVND (reference sequence). The CDR3 sequence is 13 residues long. DNA of the CDR3: TGTGCCAGTAACACAGGGACGAACACTGAAGCTTTCTTT. Translating it yields CASNTGTNTEAFF.

V is TRBV11-2 and J is TRBJ1-3, with D possibly matching TRBD1 (5 bases). The V end was cut by 3 bases, the J end by 2 bases, with 11 bases between. The germline gives CDR1 SGHAT, CDR2 FQNNGV. There are 15 residues in the CDR3. In nucleotides, the CDR3 is TGTGCCAGCAGCTTGGGCCAGGGTGCTGGAAACACCATATATTTT. Protein product: CASSLGQGAGNTIYF. The full variable domain, its missing parts supplied by reference TRBV11-2 and TRBJ1-3, is EAGVAQSPRYKIIEKRQSVAFWCNPISGHATLYWYQQILGQGPKLLIQFQNNGVVDDSQLPKDRFSAERLKGVDSTLKIQPAKLEDSAVYLCASSLGQGAGNTIYFGEGSWLTVV.

The V call is TRBV13, the J call TRBJ1-1; D is undetermined. The ends were cut back, 5 bases at V and 2 bases at J, with 12 bases in the middle. Germline V lookup: CDR1 PRHDT, CDR2 FYEKMQ (reference sequence). The CDR3 totals 14 residues. The CDR3 DNA sequence: TGTGCCAGCAGCCCCGGGAGTCCCAACACTGAAGCTTTCTTT. It translates to CASSPGSPNTEAFF.

The V call is TRBV5-5, the J call TRBJ2-1; 7 positions agree with TRBD2. Germline loops: CDR1 SGHKS, CDR2 YYEKEE (reference sequence). With 0 bases clipped from V and 9 bases from J, the junction kept 3 bases outside the gene matches. This CDR3 has 13 residues. In DNA form, the CDR3 reads TGTGCCAGCAGCTTGGGGCGGGGGACTGAGCAGTTCTTC. Amino acid sequence: CASSLGRGTEQFF.

The chain joins TRBV6-1 to TRBJ1-2; no reliable D call. This CDR3 spans 14 amino acids. Germline loops: CDR1 MNHNS, CDR2 SASEGT. V lost 2 bases, J lost 0 bases, and 7 bases lay in between. CDR3 region: CASSEFGTNYGYTF. CDR3 in DNA: TGTGCCAGCAGTGAATTCGGGACTAACTATGGCTACACCTTC.

The chain uses TRBV2 and TRBJ1-2; 8 bases agree with TRBD1. Germline V gene sequence: CDR1 SNHLY, CDR2 FYNNEI. The V and J ends lost 3 bases and 5 bases, in that order; junction bases with no gene match: 14. The CDR3 runs 17 residues. The CDR3 sequence: CASSEVGQALRLYGYTF. CDR3 in DNA: TGTGCCAGCAGTGAGGTGGGACAGGCCCTTAGGCTGTATGGCTACACCTTC.

The V and J genes are TRBV4-2 and TRBJ2-3; TRBD2 aligns across 14 bases. This CDR3 has 17 residues. V gave up 3 bases and J gave up 8 bases; unmatched junction bases: 10. Germline values: CDR1 LGHNA, CDR2 YNFKEQ. The CDR3 DNA follows: TGTGCCAGCAGCCAGACGACTAGCGGGGGGGCCGTCATTACGCAGTATTTT. It is translated as CASSQTTSGGAVITQYF.

CDR3 nucleotides: TGTGCCAGCAGTTATGGAGTCCTCGGGAACTATGGCTACACCTTC. This encodes CASSYGVLGNYGYTF. The J gene is TRBJ1-2, the V gene TRBV5-6; D is unresolved. The CDR3 is 15 amino acids. V gave up 5 bases and J gave up 2 bases, with 16 bases separating them. From germline, CDR1 is SGHDT and CDR2 YYEEEE.

The CDR3 region is CASRTVKAFF. For the CDR3, the DNA is TGTGCCAGTAGGACAGTGAAAGCTTTCTTT. The chain combines TRBV2 with TRBJ1-1; D might be TRBD1 (6 bases). Germline V gene lookup returns CDR1 SNHLY and CDR2 FYNNEI. Trimming removed 9 bases from V and 9 bases from J, with 11 bases in between. This CDR3 has 10 amino acids.

This rearrangement joins TRBV7-2 to TRBJ1-1; D possibly corresponds to TRBD1 (5 bases). The CDR3 has 13 residues. Germline V CDR1 and CDR2: SGHTA, FQGNSA. The V and J ends lost 8 bases and 6 bases respectively, with 16 bases between them. Written as DNA, the CDR3 is TGTGCCAGCTCCAGGGCGGTTCCCCCTGAAGCTTTCTTT. This codes for CASSRAVPPEAFF.

The CDR3 nucleotides read TGTGCCAGCAGGCCCGCCGGGGGGGTCACTGAAGCTTTCTTT. The encoded protein is CASRPAGGVTEAFF. The V and J genes are TRBV27 and TRBJ1-1, with D possibly TRBD1 on 5 matching bases. From germline, CDR1 is MNHEY and CDR2 SMNVEV (reference sequence). This CDR3 is 14 amino acids long. V lost 6 bases and J 4 bases, leaving 15 bases between the germline ends.

This clone appeared once. The CDR3 spells CASSLPVEGKLFF. The CDR3 region has the DNA TGTGCCAGCAGTTTGCCGGTCGAGGGAAAACTGTTTTTT. This chain links TRBV28 with TRBJ1-4; D is undetermined. This CDR3 contains 13 residues. CDR1 MDHEN and CDR2 SYDVKM come from the germline V gene. V lost 3 bases, J lost 10 bases, and 12 bases lay in between. Supplemented by reference TRBV28 and TRBJ1-4, the full variable domain reads DVKVTQSSRYLVKRTGEKVFLECVQDMDHENMFWYRQDPGLGLRLIYFSYDVKMKEKGDIPEGYSVSREKKERFSLILESASTNQTSMYLCASSLPVEGKLFFGSGTQLSVL.

The V gene is TRBV5-4, the J gene TRBJ2-1, with 8 bases matching TRBD2. Germline values: CDR1 SGHNT, CDR2 YYREEE (reference sequence). V lost 3 bases, J lost 10 bases, and 12 bases stayed unmatched. CDR3 length: 15 amino acids. CDR3 in amino acids: CASSYAGGSSTEQFF. In nucleotides, the CDR3 is TGTGCCAGCAGCTACGCGGGGGGCTCGTCGACAGAGCAGTTCTTC.

The rearrangement links TRBV27 to TRBJ2-3; D is unclear. CDR1 and CDR2 (germline): MNHEY, SMNVEV (reference sequence). The V end was cut by 5 bases, the J end by 1 base, with 13 bases between. The length of the CDR3 is 15 residues. CDR3 sequence reads: CASSGDSRGTDTQYF. DNA for the CDR3: TGTGCCAGCAGTGGCGACTCCCGGGGCACAGATACGCAGTATTTT.

This chain connects TRBV7-2 to TRBJ1-5; D is unclear. Deletions cut 3 bases from V and 0 bases from J, with 9 bases between. The CDR3 totals 15 residues. Germline-derived CDR1 and CDR2 are SGHTA and FQGNSA. The CDR3 bases are TGTGCCAGCAGCTTTGAAGGAGCTAGCAATCAGCCCCAGCATTTT. Translation gives CASSFEGASNQPQHF.

The V call is TRBV5-5, the J call TRBJ1-5; 7 bases are shared with TRBD1. Per the germline V gene, CDR1 is SGHKS and CDR2 is YYEKEE (reference sequence). The CDR3 is made up of 16 amino acids. The trim removed 4 bases at V and 2 bases at J, leaving 9 bases unmatched. CDR3: CASSAQTGYGNQPQHF. The CDR3 coding sequence is TGTGCCAGCAGCGCTCAGACAGGGTACGGCAATCAGCCCCAGCATTTT.